One sample yielded the 9 T cell receptor beta chains listed below, sequenced in a study of regulatory T cells in long-lasting Graves disease. Each CDR3 protein gets one entry after TCRdb re-called the reads with MiXCR. The table includes just over 850 distinct CDR3 sequences, about 58% detected once. Extracted RNA from PBMCs served as the source of the TCR library. The sample in question was peripheral blood mononuclear cells (PBMCs), obtained with antithyroid drug treatment, in newly diagnosed or persistent Graves disease (not recorded which). The origin of the receptors is a female donor with Graves disease.

This clonotype was observed a handful of times. The chain recombines TRBV3-1 with TRBJ1-4; TRBD1 agrees at 7 bases. Looked up from germline, CDR1 is LGHDT and CDR2 is YNNKEL (reference sequence). The CDR3 spans 15 residues. V lost 1 base, J lost 5 bases, and 4 bases stayed unmatched. The CDR3 DNA is TGTGCCAGCAGCCAAGTCGACAGGGTGAATGAAAAACTGTTTTTT. It translates to CASSQVDRVNEKLFF.

The V gene is TRBV29-1, the J gene TRBJ1-5; D gene uncertain. Germline lookup yields CDR1 SQVTM and CDR2 ANQGSEA. Trimming left V 4 bases short and J 5 bases short, with 9 bases between. This CDR3 has 12 amino acids. CDR3 loop: CSVGSTDQPQHF. The CDR3 DNA follows: TGCAGCGTTGGGTCTACGGATCAGCCCCAGCATTTT.

The genes are TRBV10-3 and TRBJ1-1; a possible D gene is TRBD1 (6 bases). V lost 11 bases and J 8 bases, leaving 9 bases between the germline ends. This CDR3 has 9 amino acids. Per the germline V gene, CDR1 is ENHRY and CDR2 is SYGVKD. CDR3 residues: CASTGEAFF. The DNA for the CDR3 is TGTGCCTCCACAGGGGAAGCTTTCTTT.

This chain links TRBV14 with TRBJ2-3, with 7 bases that match TRBD1. J was trimmed by 4 bases and V by 4 bases; bases with no gene match: 5. In germline, CDR1 is SGHDN, CDR2 FVKESK. The CDR3 sequence is 14 residues long. The CDR3, as DNA: TGTGCCAGCAGCCTTCGACAGGGAGCAGATACGCAGTATTTT. Its translation is CASSLRQGADTQYF.

The V and J genes are TRBV10-3 and TRBJ2-7; 9 bases are a match to TRBD1. This CDR3 spans 13 amino acids. The germline CDR1 and CDR2 sequences are ENHRY and SYGVKD. V shed 8 bases and J 6 bases; nucleotides not matched to a gene: 8. CDR3 protein: CAIGRDRESEQYF. In nucleotides, the CDR3 is TGTGCCATCGGCAGGGACAGGGAATCCGAGCAGTACTTC.

The chain employs TRBV5-4 and TRBJ2-6; TRBD2 is a possible D gene (6 bases). The V and J ends lost 4 bases and 0 bases respectively, with 11 bases between them. Germline CDR1 SGHNT, CDR2 YYREEE (reference sequence). The CDR3 consists of 16 residues. The CDR3 sequence: CASSVGLSSGANVLTF. The CDR3 DNA is TGTGCCAGCAGCGTGGGACTTAGCTCTGGGGCCAACGTCCTGACTTTC.

In this sample, this clonotype turned up a few times. The V and J genes are TRBV9 and TRBJ1-2; D is ambiguous. The CDR3 has 12 residues. Germline V gene data show CDR1 as SGDLS and CDR2 as YYNGEE. Trimming pared 0 bases from V and 3 bases from J, leaving 3 bases between. CDR3 sequence reads: CASSVGDYGYTF. CDR3 in DNA: TGTGCCAGCAGCGTAGGAGACTATGGCTACACCTTC.

V is TRBV30 and J is TRBJ2-1, with unresolved D. The CDR3 is 11 amino acids. V gave up 2 bases and J gave up 8 bases, with 7 bases separating them. Germline V gene lookup returns CDR1 GTSNPN and CDR2 SVGIG (reference sequence). In DNA form, the CDR3 reads TGTGCCTGGAGTCCTCTGCATGAGCAGTTCTTC. Protein sequence: CAWSPLHEQFF.

The chain links TRBV29-1 to TRBJ2-3, with 10 positions matching TRBD2. Germline V gene lookup returns CDR1 SQVTM and CDR2 ANQGSEA. CDR3 length: 14 residues. The V gene end was trimmed by 4 bases and the J gene end by 5 bases; junction bases not matched to a gene: 6. The CDR3, as DNA: TGCAGCGTTGGGCTACTAGCGGGACAAGATACGCAGTATTTT. Protein sequence: CSVGLLAGQDTQYF.